Below are 19 T cell receptor beta chains sequenced from a single sample in a study of blood T cell repertoires in COVID-19 (dated by TCRdb to about 2020). Receptors were amplified or captured by the immunoSEQ multiplex PCR assay. This immuneACCESS table, as held by TCRdb, lists in-frame sequences with V and J called but not all clones. Of the missing ones, under half trace to an unresolved V gene in checked studies; the others have no known cause. This sample has around 230,000 clones in its table, and approximately 87% of those were observed once. The top ten clones comprise 2.5% to 3% of the sample. Material: peripheral blood. The receptor set was obtained from a woman in her sixties or seventies with active or convalescent COVID-19.

This chain links TRBV29-1 with TRBJ2-3, with 7 nucleotides matching TRBD2. V lost 7 bases and J lost 6; bases outside the gene matches: 13. Germline V gene lookup returns CDR1 SQVTM and CDR2 ANQGSEA. The CDR3 covers 14 residues. DNA of the CDR3: TGCAGCGGGGGGAGGGCTTTGCGGGTTGATACGCAGTATTTT. It yields the protein CSGGRALRVDTQYF.

Only one count was recorded for this clone. The chain employs TRBV29-1 and TRBJ1-5; D is unclear. There are 13 residues in the CDR3. V was shortened by 4 bases and J by 2 bases, with 9 bases between the two germline ends. CDR1 and CDR2 from the germline V gene are SQVTM and ANQGSEA. This CDR3 is CSVVVSGNQPQHF. CDR3 DNA sequence: TGCAGCGTTGTGGTCAGCGGCAATCAGCCCCAGCATTTT. The variable domain in full, completed from reference TRBV29-1 and TRBJ1-5, reads SAVISQKPSRDICQRGTSLTIQCQVDSQVTMMFWYRQQPGQSLTLIATANQGSEATYESGFVIDKFPISRPNLTFSTLTVSNMSPEDSSIYLCSVVVSGNQPQHFGDGTRLSIL.

The gene calls are TRBV6-2 or TRBV6-3 and TRBJ2-3, with D perhaps TRBD2 (5 bases). The length of the CDR3 is 15 residues. Per the germline V gene, CDR1 is MNHEY and CDR2 is SVGEGT. Deletions cut 2 bases from V and 5 bases from J, with 14 bases between. The CDR3 nucleotides read TGTGCCAGCAGTTACCCCCCCGGAGGCCTAGATACGCAGTATTTT. It codes for CASSYPPGGLDTQYF.

This sequence joins TRBV4-1 and TRBJ2-3; 10 positions agree with TRBD2. V was clipped by 0 bases and J by 8 bases; unmatched bases: 5. CDR1 is MGHRA, CDR2 YSYEKL, per germline. The CDR3 covers 15 residues. CDR3 in amino acids: CASSQEASGRVTQYF. In DNA form, the CDR3 reads TGCGCCAGCAGCCAAGAAGCTAGCGGGAGAGTTACGCAGTATTTT.

The J gene is TRBJ2-7, the V gene TRBV19, with D tentatively TRBD2 (5 bases). V was cut by 5 bases and J by 1 base, with 12 bases left in between. The CDR3 is made up of 14 amino acids. Germline CDR1 LNHDA, CDR2 SQIVND (reference sequence). The CDR3: CASSFQRRSYEQYF. CDR3 in DNA: TGTGCCAGTAGTTTTCAGCGGAGATCCTACGAGCAGTACTTC.

The V and J genes are TRBV19 and TRBJ1-5, with D perhaps matching TRBD1 (5 bases). This CDR3 is 14 amino acids long. The germline CDR1 and CDR2 sequences are LNHDA and SQIVND (reference sequence). V lost 3 bases to trimming and J lost 1 base, with 7 bases between them. The DNA of the CDR3 is TGTGCCAGTAGTATTAGACAGAGCAATCAGCCCCAGCATTTT. Its translation: CASSIRQSNQPQHF.

The rearrangement joins TRBV5-1 to TRBJ2-7; 15 nucleotides align to TRBD2. With V trimmed by 1 base and J by 6 bases, 8 bases remained unmatched. This CDR3 has 17 amino acids. CDR1 is SGHRS and CDR2 is YFSETQ in the germline V gene. CDR3 sequence: CASSLLGLAGGPGEQYF. In DNA, the CDR3 is TGCGCCAGCAGCTTGTTAGGACTAGCGGGAGGGCCAGGCGAGCAGTACTTC.

This clone was recorded a few times. This rearrangement joins TRBV11-2 to TRBJ1-4, with 9 positions matching TRBD1. Per the germline V gene, CDR1 is SGHAT and CDR2 is FQNNGV. V trimming: 4 bases; J trimming: 8 bases; junction bases outside the gene matches: 8. The CDR3 has 15 amino acids. CDR3 bases: TGTGCCAGCAGCTCCCACAGGGGGCGAGGGGAAAAACTGTTTTTT. Translation: CASSSHRGRGEKLFF.

This chain links TRBV5-1 with TRBJ2-3; 9 nucleotides match TRBD2. Germline lookup yields CDR1 SGHRS and CDR2 YFSETQ. This CDR3 comprises 15 residues. Trimming cost V 1 base and J 4 bases; bases outside gene matches: 4. In DNA, the CDR3 is TGCGCCAGCAGCTTGAATAGCGGGGGCTCAGATACGCAGTATTTT. It encodes CASSLNSGGSDTQYF.

The rearrangement joins TRBV7-8 to TRBJ2-5, with 8 bases fitting TRBD2. J lost 9 bases, V lost 5 bases, and 20 bases had no gene match. This CDR3 is built from 17 residues. CDR1 and CDR2 from the germline V gene are SGHVS and FQNEAQ. The CDR3 region has the DNA TGTGCCAGCAGCCGAGATTTAGCGGGGAGTGCCCTAAGGGCCCAGTACTTC. Encoded protein: CASSRDLAGSALRAQYF.

The chain carries TRBV6-5 and TRBJ1-5, with D uncertain. With 0 bases removed from V and 3 bases from J, the gap between germline ends came to 6 bases. Looked up from germline, CDR1 is MNHEY and CDR2 is SVGAGI. This CDR3 comprises 14 residues. The CDR3 loop is CASSYSSFNQPQHF. The CDR3 nucleotides read TGTGCCAGCAGTTACTCCAGTTTCAATCAGCCCCAGCATTTT.

This clone has only one observation. The chain carries TRBV5-5 and TRBJ1-1; D gene uncertain. The germline CDR1 and CDR2 sequences are SGHKS and YYEKEE (reference sequence). With 4 bases removed from V and 1 base from J, the gap between germline ends came to 8 bases. This CDR3 is built from 13 residues. CDR3 bases: TGTGCCAGCAGCGCCGGGTCGAACACTGAAGCTTTCTTT. Translating gives CASSAGSNTEAFF.

The gene calls are TRBV19 and TRBJ1-1, with 7 bases matching TRBD1. CDR1 LNHDA and CDR2 SQIVND come from the germline V gene (reference sequence). This CDR3 spans 14 amino acids. Trimming took 3 bases from V and 0 from J; bases not matched to a gene: 1. CDR3: CASSMTGLNTEAFF. CDR3 bases: TGTGCCAGTAGTATGACAGGGTTGAACACTGAAGCTTTCTTT.

This clone was seen a single time. The rearrangement links TRBV19 to TRBJ2-7; the D gene is possibly TRBD2 (5 bases). The CDR3 consists of 14 residues. From germline, CDR1 is LNHDA and CDR2 SQIVND (reference sequence). V was shortened by 5 bases and J by 2 bases, with 13 bases between the two germline ends. DNA of the CDR3: TGTGCCAGTAGTCATAAAACTAGGACCTACGAGCAGTACTTC. Translating gives CASSHKTRTYEQYF.

The V and J genes are TRBV7-9 and TRBJ1-3; no clear D gene. V lost 5 bases and J lost 2, with 13 bases in between. In germline, CDR1 is SEHNR, CDR2 FQNEAQ (reference sequence). The CDR3 runs 15 residues. DNA for the CDR3: TGTGCCAGCAGCCCCCTAGGCTCTGCTGGAAACACCATATATTTT. This sequence encodes CASSPLGSAGNTIYF.

This chain joins TRBV19 and TRBJ2-7, with D possibly TRBD2 on 6 matching bases. The V and J ends lost 5 bases and 7 bases respectively, with 21 bases between them. CDR1 LNHDA and CDR2 SQIVND come from the germline V gene (reference sequence). The CDR3 consists of 15 residues. CDR3 sequence (DNA): TGTGCCAGTAGTTTGAGGGTCCGGGACTCTCAAGAGCAGTACTTC. Encoded protein: CASSLRVRDSQEQYF.

The chain uses TRBV5-1 and TRBJ2-1; 9 nucleotides line up with TRBD2. Germline V CDR1 and CDR2: SGHRS, YFSETQ. J was trimmed by 1 base and V by 4 bases; bases with no gene match: 9. This CDR3 comprises 17 residues. CDR3: CASSPDLAGQSYNEQFF. The CDR3 DNA reads TGCGCCAGCAGCCCGGACCTAGCGGGGCAATCCTACAATGAGCAGTTCTTC.

This chain connects TRBV11-2 to TRBJ1-2; possibly TRBD1 for D (6 bases). The V gene lost 1 base and the J gene lost 2 bases, with 17 bases spanning the gap. Germline loops: CDR1 SGHAT, CDR2 FQNNGV. The CDR3 runs to 17 residues. CDR3 loop: CASSLGTATDSNYGYTF. CDR3 nucleotide sequence: TGTGCCAGCAGCTTAGGGACAGCGACTGACTCAAACTATGGCTACACCTTC. The variable domain in full, completed from reference TRBV11-2 and TRBJ1-2, reads EAGVAQSPRYKIIEKRQSVAFWCNPISGHATLYWYQQILGQGPKLLIQFQNNGVVDDSQLPKDRFSAERLKGVDSTLKIQPAKLEDSAVYLCASSLGTATDSNYGYTFGSGTRLTVV.

The chain uses TRBV9 and TRBJ2-3, with a possible D match to TRBD1 (7 bases). The length of the CDR3 is 13 residues. Trimming left V 4 bases short and J 3 bases short, with 9 bases between. The V gene's germline CDR1 is SGDLS and CDR2 YYNGEE. The CDR3 loop reads CASSPGGTDTQYF. The CDR3 region has the DNA TGTGCCAGCAGCCCAGGGGGGACAGATACGCAGTATTTT.